The 31 T cell receptor beta chains below all came from one sample that was sequenced in a study of blood T cell repertoires in COVID-19. Profiling relied on immunoSEQ multiplex PCR, and the TCRdb table lists in-frame clones only, not all of them. The sample includes about 31,000 clones, about 90% of them seen just once. Sequences were obtained from peripheral blood. These receptors were collected from a woman aged 35 to 49 with active or convalescent COVID-19.

The chain combines TRBV19 with TRBJ2-7; 11 bases match TRBD2. The V gene's germline CDR1 is LNHDA and CDR2 SQIVND (reference sequence). The V gene end was trimmed by 3 bases and the J gene end by 3 bases; junction bases not matched to a gene: 10. The CDR3 runs to 17 residues. The CDR3 region has the DNA TGTGCCAGTAGTATTGGCACGACTAGCGGGGACTACTACGAGCAGTACTTC. Its translation: CASSIGTTSGDYYEQYF.

This chain uses TRBV6-1 with TRBJ2-3, with TRBD2 identical over 11 bases. Germline CDR1 MNHNS, CDR2 SASEGT. The CDR3 is made up of 15 amino acids. V lost 4 bases and J lost 2; bases outside the gene matches: 2. CDR3 residues: CASSGSGRVTDTQYF. The CDR3 coding sequence is TGTGCCAGCAGTGGTAGCGGGAGGGTCACAGATACGCAGTATTTT.

The chain uses TRBV19 and TRBJ2-7, with TRBD2 as a possible D gene (7 bases). V lost 5 bases, J lost 3 bases, and 14 bases lay in between. Germline CDR1 and CDR2: LNHDA and SQIVND (reference sequence). This CDR3 has 14 residues. The CDR3 is CASSPGGANYEQYF. CDR3 nucleotide sequence: TGTGCCAGTAGTCCTGGGGGGGCGAACTACGAGCAGTACTTC.

The chain couples TRBV29-1 to TRBJ2-7, with TRBD1 matching 9 bases. J gave up 1 base and V 7 bases, and 8 bases lay outside the gene matches. CDR3 length: 14 residues. Per germline, CDR1 SQVTM and CDR2 ANQGSEA. CDR3: CSARTGDDSYEQYF. CDR3 coding DNA: TGCAGCGCCCGGACAGGGGACGATTCCTACGAGCAGTACTTC.

This clone came up once. This chain links TRBV10-1 with TRBJ2-1; 12 bases agree with TRBD2. The V gene end was trimmed by 10 bases and the J gene end by 8 bases; junction bases not matched to a gene: 9. In germline, CDR1 is WNHNN, CDR2 SYGVQD (reference sequence). This CDR3 spans 14 amino acids. CDR3 loop: CAIHLAGGPDEQFF. The DNA for the CDR3 is TGCGCCATCCATCTAGCGGGAGGGCCAGATGAGCAGTTCTTC.

The rearrangement uses TRBV6-5 and TRBJ1-2, with 7 positions matching TRBD1. The CDR3 extends over 13 amino acids. Germline CDR1 and CDR2: MNHEY and SVGAGI. V was pared by 5 bases and J by 5 bases, with 5 bases of the junction left unmatched. CDR3 loop: CASSTGTEYGYTF. The CDR3 DNA is TGTGCCAGCAGTACCGGGACAGAGTATGGCTACACCTTC.

The chain couples TRBV3-1 (or the pseudogene TRBV3-2) to TRBJ2-3, with TRBD2 matching 8 bases. V lost 4 bases, J lost 1 base, and 7 bases stayed unmatched. The CDR3 consists of 16 residues. CDR1 LGHDT and CDR2 YNNKEL come from the germline V gene (reference sequence). The CDR3 DNA reads as TGTGCCAGCAGCCGATCAGCAGCGGGAGGCACAGATACGCAGTATTTT. Translation: CASSRSAAGGTDTQYF.

The chain joins TRBV30 to TRBJ1-4, with D possibly matching TRBD1 (5 bases). V lost 2 bases, J lost 8 bases, and 15 bases lay in between. Germline V CDR1 and CDR2: GTSNPN, SVGIG (reference sequence). The CDR3 length is 14 residues. DNA for the CDR3: TGTGCCTGGAGTAGTAACAGGAAGGGGGAAAAACTGTTTTTT. Translated: CAWSSNRKGEKLFF.

CDR3 residues: CASSAAQQGALEPLHF. CDR3 DNA: TGTGCCAGCAGCGCCGCCCAACAGGGGGCCTTGGAGCCCCTCCACTTT. V and J are TRBV9 and TRBJ1-6, with 9 bases fitting TRBD1. Germline CDR1 and CDR2: SGDLS and YYNGEE. The J segment lost 13 bases and the V segment lost 3 bases, leaving 14 bases of the junction unmatched. This CDR3 has 16 amino acids.

This chain connects TRBV19 to TRBJ2-7, with D maybe TRBD2 (6 bases). The ends were cut back, 8 bases at V and 2 bases at J, with 13 bases in the middle. Germline loops: CDR1 LNHDA, CDR2 SQIVND (reference sequence). This CDR3 region has 13 residues. CDR3 DNA: TGTGCCAGTGCGGGGACTTCCCCCTACGAGCAGTACTTC. It is translated as CASAGTSPYEQYF. Full variable domain (rest looked up from reference TRBV19 and TRBJ2-7): DGGITQSPKYLFRKEGQNVTLSCEQNLNHDAMYWYRQDPGQGLRLIYYSQIVNDFQKGDIAEGYSVSREKKESFPLTVTSAQKNPTAFYLCASAGTSPYEQYFGPGTRLTVT.

V and J are TRBV29-1 and TRBJ1-4, with D unresolved. This CDR3 comprises 13 residues. V gave up 7 bases and J gave up 3 bases, with 12 bases separating them. Germline values: CDR1 SQVTM, CDR2 ANQGSEA. The CDR3 protein is CSAREGANEKLFF. As DNA, the CDR3 is TGCAGCGCTAGGGAGGGAGCTAATGAAAAACTGTTTTTT.

This chain links TRBV5-6 with TRBJ2-3, with unresolved D. Germline V gene data show CDR1 as SGHDT and CDR2 as YYEEEE. This CDR3 region has 16 residues. Trimming took 0 bases from V and 1 from J, leaving 12 bases between them. As DNA, the CDR3 is TGTGCCAGCAGCTTGGCCAGTGACTGGGGCACAGATACGCAGTATTTT. Translated: CASSLASDWGTDTQYF. The full variable domain, in which reference TRBV5-6 and TRBJ2-3 provide the parts outside the CDR3, is DAGVTQSPTHLIKTRGQQVTLRCSPKSGHDTVSWYQQALGQGPQFIFQYYEEEERQRGNFPDRFSGHQFPNYSSELNVNALLLGDSALYLCASSLASDWGTDTQYFGPGTRLTVL.

The chain combines TRBV19 with TRBJ2-7; TRBD2 aligns across 9 bases. CDR3 size: 16 residues. Per the germline V gene, CDR1 is LNHDA and CDR2 is SQIVND (reference sequence). V was clipped by 6 bases and J by 3 bases; unmatched bases: 12. CDR3 residues: CASSRTGLAGVYEQYF. The CDR3 DNA reads as TGTGCCAGTAGCCGTACTGGATTAGCGGGAGTCTACGAGCAGTACTTC.

The rearrangement joins TRBV29-1 to TRBJ2-5, with D perhaps TRBD1 (6 bases). The germline V gene encodes CDR1 SQVTM and CDR2 ANQGSEA. V was clipped by 6 bases and J by 5 bases, with 16 bases between them. There are 13 residues in the CDR3. CDR3 sequence: CSVTGRREETQYF. DNA for the CDR3: TGCAGCGTGACAGGTCGCAGGGAGGAGACCCAGTACTTC.

This sequence joins TRBV13 and TRBJ2-5; the D gene is possibly TRBD2 (5 bases). V was pared by 7 bases and J by 0 bases, with 9 bases between. The length of the CDR3 is 13 residues. Looked up from germline, CDR1 is PRHDT and CDR2 is FYEKMQ (reference sequence). CDR3 loop: CASTVAYQETQYF. The CDR3 DNA sequence: TGTGCCAGCACCGTAGCGTACCAAGAGACCCAGTACTTC.

This rearrangement joins TRBV27 to TRBJ2-1, with D possibly being TRBD1 (6 bases). V lost 0 bases to trimming and J lost 0 bases, with 9 bases between them. CDR3 size: 16 residues. Per the germline V gene, CDR1 is MNHEY and CDR2 is SMNVEV (reference sequence). The DNA for the CDR3 is TGTGCCAGCAGTTTATCAGGGGGAGACTCCTACAATGAGCAGTTCTTC. It specifies CASSLSGGDSYNEQFF.

The J gene is TRBJ2-5, the V gene TRBV6-5; TRBD1 might be the D (5 bases). The germline V and J ends were trimmed by 4 bases and 8 bases, with 8 bases remaining between them. This CDR3 has 11 amino acids. In germline, CDR1 is MNHEY, CDR2 SVGAGI. CDR3: CASSSQATQYF. The CDR3 region has the DNA TGTGCCAGCAGTTCACAGGCAACCCAGTACTTC.

The chain joins TRBV6-5 to TRBJ2-7, with 7 bases lining up with TRBD1. With V trimmed by 0 bases and J by 5 bases, 10 bases remained unmatched. Germline V CDR1 and CDR2: MNHEY, SVGAGI. CDR3 length equals 16 residues. The DNA of the CDR3 is TGTGCCAGCAGTTACTCGACAGGGACCACCAATAACGAGCAGTACTTC. Amino acids: CASSYSTGTTNNEQYF.

V is TRBV7-3 and J is TRBJ2-1; 9 bases map to TRBD1. With 2 bases clipped from V and 10 bases from J, the junction kept 6 bases outside the gene matches. The CDR3 covers 14 residues. CDR1 is SGHTA and CDR2 is FQGTGA in the germline V gene. The CDR3 DNA follows: TGTGCCAGCAGCTTAGTACAGGGGGCACACGAGCAGTTCTTC. It translates to CASSLVQGAHEQFF.

This chain joins TRBV27 and TRBJ2-1; D unclear. The CDR3 is 11 residues long. V was pared by 6 bases and J by 7 bases, with 7 bases between. The germline CDR1 and CDR2 sequences are MNHEY and SMNVEV (reference sequence). Written as DNA, the CDR3 is TGTGCCAGCAGCCGAACTAATGAGCAGTTCTTC. Translating gives CASSRTNEQFF.

This clone occurred a few times. The chain is built from TRBV4-2 and TRBJ1-1; TRBD1 matches 8 bases. J was trimmed by 0 bases and V by 5 bases; bases with no gene match: 5. The CDR3 sequence is 15 residues long. CDR1 and CDR2 (germline): LGHNA, YNFKEQ. The CDR3 DNA reads as TGTGCCAGCAGCTTCACAGGGGGGATGAACACTGAAGCTTTCTTT. It translates to CASSFTGGMNTEAFF.

The chain joins TRBV28 to TRBJ1-3; TRBD1 aligns across 7 bases. Losses at the gene ends were 7 bases for V and 1 base for J; bases not matched to a gene: 4. The CDR3 covers 14 residues. Germline CDR1 MDHEN, CDR2 SYDVKM. The CDR3 here is CASTIQGSGNTIYF. The DNA of the CDR3 is TGTGCCAGCACCATACAGGGGTCTGGAAACACCATATATTTT.

The genes are TRBV7-6 and TRBJ1-2; 8 bases match TRBD1. Germline loops: CDR1 SGHVS, CDR2 FNYEAQ. The CDR3 runs 15 residues. J was trimmed by 0 bases and V by 3 bases; bases with no gene match: 3. The CDR3 DNA follows: TGTGCCAGCAGCTTCCGGACAGGGCCTAACTATGGCTACACCTTC. This translates into CASSFRTGPNYGYTF.

This clone was recorded once. The chain has TRBV5-1 and TRBJ1-4; tentative D call: TRBD1 (5 bases). The CDR3 is 14 residues long. V was cut by 1 base and J by 7 bases, with 11 bases left in between. Germline V CDR1 and CDR2: SGHRS, YFSETQ. The CDR3 region is CASSLIQGSEKLFF. The CDR3 DNA sequence: TGCGCCAGCAGCTTGATCCAGGGCTCTGAAAAACTGTTTTTT.

The gene calls are TRBV2 and TRBJ1-6, with 7 bases identical to TRBD1. Germline assignment: CDR1 SNHLY and CDR2 FYNNEI. The CDR3 extends over 14 amino acids. Trimming at V came to 4 bases and at J to 11 bases, leaving 8 bases not matched to a gene. CDR3 sequence: CASSVETGRTPLHF. CDR3 in DNA: TGTGCCAGCAGTGTAGAGACAGGGAGGACACCCCTCCACTTT.

This clone was picked up one time. The chain links TRBV5-4 to TRBJ2-1, with 8 nucleotides matching TRBD2. Looked up from germline, CDR1 is SGHNT and CDR2 is YYREEE (reference sequence). With 1 base clipped from V and 4 bases from J, the junction kept 4 bases outside the gene matches. The CDR3 runs 15 residues. CDR3 sequence reads: CASSLISGGYNEQFF. CDR3 in DNA: TGTGCCAGCAGCTTGATAAGCGGGGGATACAATGAGCAGTTCTTC.

The chain uses TRBV5-1 and TRBJ1-3, with D unresolved. V was trimmed by 4 bases and J by 2 bases, leaving 13 bases between them. Germline assignment: CDR1 SGHRS and CDR2 YFSETQ. The CDR3 covers 15 residues. CDR3 sequence reads: CASSPTVSTGNTIYF. The CDR3, as DNA: TGCGCCAGCAGCCCGACTGTCTCCACTGGAAACACCATATATTTT.

The rearrangement uses TRBV24-1 and TRBJ1-6; 8 nucleotides agree with TRBD1. Germline trimming cut 4 bases from V and 5 bases from J; bases unmatched to any gene: 3. Germline V CDR1 and CDR2: KGHDR, SFDVKD. The CDR3 contains 15 residues. The CDR3 bases are TGTGCCACCAGTGACGGGGACAGGAATAATTCACCCCTCCACTTT. This encodes CATSDGDRNNSPLHF.

This sequence joins TRBV7-3 and TRBJ2-7; TRBD2 aligns across 9 bases. The ends lost 2 bases at V and 5 bases at J; junction bases unmatched: 7. The CDR3 has 15 amino acids. In germline, CDR1 is SGHTA, CDR2 FQGTGA. Here the CDR3 DNA reads TGTGCCAGCAGCTTACACGCGGGAGGGGAAGACGAGCAGTACTTC. The encoded protein is CASSLHAGGEDEQYF.

This CDR3 reads CASSQIRILGQKSFNYGYTF. The CDR3 DNA is TGTGCCAGCAGCCAAATTCGAATACTCGGACAGAAGTCTTTTAACTATGGCTACACCTTC. The rearrangement joins TRBV4-2 to TRBJ1-2; a weak D match, TRBD1 (6 bases). Trimming removed 2 bases from V and 1 base from J, with 26 bases in between. Germline V CDR1 and CDR2: LGHNA, YNFKEQ. The CDR3 has 20 amino acids.

The V gene is TRBV6-6, the J gene TRBJ2-7; 14 bases match TRBD2. This CDR3 comprises 14 residues. Germline lookup yields CDR1 MNHNY and CDR2 SVGAGI (reference sequence). The V and J ends lost 6 bases and 5 bases, in that order; junction bases with no gene match: 3. CDR3 in DNA: TGTGCCAGCAGGACTAGCGGGGGGGCAAACGAGCAGTACTTC. Its protein is CASRTSGGANEQYF.